This TCR beta chain was recorded in a study of T cells in Graves' hyperthyroidism and ophthalmopathy. Germline assignment: CDR1 GTSNPN and CDR2 SVGIG (reference sequence). V shed 2 bases and J shed 2 bases, with 9 bases lying between them. The CDR3 covers 13 residues. Study results and caveats: In the analysis, a 13 V-J model separated ophthalmopathy from stable hyperthyroidism.

Authors of the study amplified TCR beta CDR3 regions from RNA transcripts. HTBI primers were the set used in a first-round RT-PCR of the TCR CDR3. Each CDR3 protein is one row after TCRdb ran MiXCR on the multiplex PCR reads. The data contain 530,000 or so distinct CDR3 sequences, approximately 25% of them seen just once; the ten biggest clones take up over 9%. Each diagnosis drew on symptoms, thyroxine, TRAb, thyroid ultrasound and orbital computed tomography findings. This clonotype was recorded many times. The target antigen is unknown. The sequence came from a woman aged 25 to 39 with Graves' ophthalmopathy. V and J are TRBV30 and TRBJ2-5; D remains unclear. The specimen sequenced was blood. Here the CDR3 reads CAWSPWEQETQYF. CDR3 DNA: TGTGCCTGGAGTCCCTGGGAACAAGAGACCCAGTACTTC.